This T cell receptor (beta chain) was captured by sequencing in a study of CD8+CD57+ T cells in acquired aplastic anemia. About the study: DNA from sorted CD4+ and CD8+ cells averaged around 3 ug. General observations from the study: It was found that more than 25 CD8+ CDR3 sequences were shared between patients and controls.

An expansion of CD8+CD57+ cells by flow cytometry had been shown in patients chosen for sequencing. There are many counts of this clonotype. Its antigen is unknown. V lost 5 bases, J lost 7 bases, and 14 bases lay in between. This CDR3 contains 13 residues. CDR1 SGHAT and CDR2 FQNNGV come from the germline V gene. CDR3 and TCR beta VDJ profiling relied on a genomic DNA template. TCRdb used MiXCR to reprocess the reads, holding one entry per CDR3 protein. The sample consists of 150,000 to 200,000 distinct CDR3 sequences, less than 60% of them appearing once. The material sequenced was sorted CD4+, CD8+, or CD8+CD57+ T cells (not recorded which) from PBMCs. This sequence was found in a human donor with aplastic anemia. V usage is TRBV11-2 and J usage is TRBJ1-2, with no clear D. The CDR3 is CASSLPQGSGYTF. In DNA form, the CDR3 reads TGTGCCAGCAGCCTACCACAAGGATCTGGCTACACCTTC.